The clone carrying this T cell receptor (beta chain) has a handful of counts. The target antigen is unknown. V shed 5 bases and J 5 bases; nucleotides not matched to a gene: 8. Germline V gene lookup returns CDR1 SGHTA and CDR2 FQGNSA. This CDR3 region has 14 residues. Unique molecular identifiers were in the cDNA, with template-switch universal primer binding. TCRdb re-called the 5' RACE reads through MiXCR, storing one row per CDR3 protein. The table has 640,000 or so distinct CDR3 sequences, approximately 6.1% seen once; the top ten hold about 1.8%. This sample is part of a study of identical twins. Study results and limitations: The presence of invariant MAIT and iNKT cells could partly confound analyses of zero-insertion sequences.

In every case, the donor was a healthy Caucasian. The TCR comes from a man aged 18 to 30 in good health. Specimen: naive T cells sorted from blood. The rearrangement joins TRBV7-2 to TRBJ2-5, with 7 bases matching TRBD1. DNA of the CDR3: TGTGCCAGCAGCCACCCCGGGACAGTGGAGACCCAGTACTTC. As protein: CASSHPGTVETQYF. Full variable domain (rest looked up from reference TRBV7-2 and TRBJ2-5): GAGVSQSPSNKVTEKGKDVELRCDPISGHTALYWYRQSLGQGLEFLIYFQGNSAPDKSGLPSDRFSAERTGGSVSTLTIQRTQQEDSAVYLCASSHPGTVETQYFGPGTRLLVL.